This entry features one T cell receptor beta chain sequence. The antigen remains unidentified. The sample is drawn from a study of T cell responses to AZD1222 COVID-19 vaccine. The repertoire was sequenced with immunoSEQ multiplex PCR; TCRdb's copy has only in-frame clones and lacks some. This sample has some 110,000 clones, with approximately 92% found just once. The trim removed 1 base at V and 2 bases at J, leaving 4 bases unmatched. CDR1 MGHRA and CDR2 YSYEKL come from the germline V gene. The CDR3 runs 16 residues. Findings of the study overall: The span of vaccine-associated CD4 TCRs extended across spike, with dominance at 160-218 and 743-854. It was only a handful of AZD1222 recipients who were seropositive at baseline. The repertoires were collected only after the peak T cell response. Spike-specific TCR breadth and depth went up after people got two AZD1222 doses.

This clonotype was sampled from an adult who received the AZD1222 COVID-19 vaccine. V and J are TRBV4-1 and TRBJ2-7, with TRBD2 identical over 11 bases. The source was peripheral blood, collected 28 days after the second AZD1222 dose. The CDR3 region is CASSQAPGLAAYEQYF. In DNA, the CDR3 is TGCGCCAGCAGCCAAGCGCCGGGACTAGCGGCCTACGAGCAGTACTTC.